This T cell receptor (beta chain) was sequenced during a study of shared clonotypes between healthy human individuals. Study information: Donors, aged 18 to 49, were a couple of women and three men.

In the CD4+ fraction, cells were divided into CD45RA+ naive and CD45RA-negative memory subsets. The CDR3 loop spans 13 amino acids. The germline V and J ends were trimmed by 1 base and 4 bases, with 10 bases remaining between them. Germline CDR1 and CDR2: SQVTM and ANQGSEA. The DNA input per sorted-subset replicate PCR was 200 ng, corresponding to some 33,000 T cell genomes. Sequencing used immunoSEQ multiplex PCR; TCRdb keeps in-frame clones, though not all of them. The data show over a million clones, approximately 97% seen once. The chain uses TRBV29-1 and TRBJ1-2, with D perhaps TRBD1 (5 bases). The sequence was obtained from a man between 25 and 39 years old in good health. Sequenced: naive CD4+ T cells sorted from blood. The subset denotes: CD45RA+ positively selected. The CDR3 DNA sequence: TGCAGCGTTGAAGGGGCAGGGATCTATGGCTACACCTTC. Protein sequence: CSVEGAGIYGYTF.